The sequence of this T cell receptor beta chain was determined in a study of cytomegalovirus exposure and HLA in healthy donors. Study results and caveats: Three CMV-associated chains proved CMV antigen-specific in vitro. Reportedly, HLA-A and HLA-B alleles of most subjects were accurately predicted from TCR beta. In a later analysis, TCR beta V- and J-gene trimming was associated with a missense DCLRE1C variant.

This clone showed up just a few times. Its antigen is currently unknown. 13 Jbeta primers and 60 Vbeta primers were used for the PCR. Profiled with immunoSEQ multiplex PCR; TCRdb holds only in-frame clones, not every one. The sample holds about 150,000 clones, 77% seen once. With V trimmed by 4 bases and J by 12 bases, 3 bases remained unmatched. The germline gives CDR1 MNHNS, CDR2 SASEGT. CDR3 length equals 12 residues. The source material was PBMCs. The rearrangement uses TRBV6-1 and TRBJ1-4, with 9 bases identical to TRBD1. The TCR comes from a woman aged 35 to 49 in good health and CMV-seronegative. CDR3 protein: CASSVWDRELFF. CDR3 bases: TGTGCCAGCAGTGTTTGGGACAGGGAACTGTTTTTT.